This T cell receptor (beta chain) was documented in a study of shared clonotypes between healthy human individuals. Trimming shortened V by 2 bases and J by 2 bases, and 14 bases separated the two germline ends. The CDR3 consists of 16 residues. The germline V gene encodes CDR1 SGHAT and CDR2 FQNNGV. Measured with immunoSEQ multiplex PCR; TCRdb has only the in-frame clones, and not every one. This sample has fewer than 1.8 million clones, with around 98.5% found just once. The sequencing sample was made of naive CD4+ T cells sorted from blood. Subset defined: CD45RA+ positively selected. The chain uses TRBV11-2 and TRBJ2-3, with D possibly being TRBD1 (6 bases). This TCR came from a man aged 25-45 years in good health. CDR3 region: CASSLLSGEFTDTQYF. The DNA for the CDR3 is TGTGCCAGCAGCTTACTCTCAGGGGAGTTCACAGATACGCAGTATTTT. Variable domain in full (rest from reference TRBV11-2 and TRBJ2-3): EAGVAQSPRYKIIEKRQSVAFWCNPISGHATLYWYQQILGQGPKLLIQFQNNGVVDDSQLPKDRFSAERLKGVDSTLKIQPAKLEDSAVYLCASSLLSGEFTDTQYFGPGTRLTVL.